This T cell receptor (beta chain) was recovered during a study of blood T cell repertoires in COVID-19. Study in general: PBMCs, B-cell-depleted T cells, or T cells were the source of the cDNA or gDNA that made up the material.

Participants were aged 18 to 89 years, lived in roughly 23 US areas, and enrolled virtually. Resolution of symptoms, clearance, or two negative PCRs was present in recovered Cohort 3 donors. As processed by the authors: Estimated nucleated cell counts came from reference gene primer amplification. The protocol was immunoSEQ multiplex PCR, while the TCRdb copy is restricted to in-frame clones and leaves out a portion. V and J calls and clone size come straight from that table; D and trimming were deduced from the DNA. The data contain more than 250,000 clones, around 88% of them singletons. Sequencing input: PBMCs or T cells enriched from blood (not recorded which). The TCR comes from a woman in her thirties or forties who had recovered from COVID-19.

CDR3 coding DNA: TGTGCCAGCACCCTCCGGGGGGGCTACAATGAGCAGTTCTTC. Amino acids: CASTLRGGYNEQFF. J is TRBJ2-1 and V is TRBV7-8, with 8 bases lining up with TRBD2. The CDR3 totals 14 residues. CDR1 is SGHVS, CDR2 FQNEAQ, per germline. Trimming at V came to 7 bases and at J to 3 bases, leaving 5 bases not matched to a gene.